The T cell receptor (beta chain) described here comes from a study of cytotoxic CD8 clonotypes in ibrutinib-treated CLL. Profiled with immunoSEQ multiplex PCR; TCRdb holds only in-frame clones, not every one. The sample has about 250,000 clones, under 75% seen once; the top ten hold 15% to 17%. V lost 7 bases, J lost 3 bases, and 7 bases stayed unmatched. The CDR3 loop spans 13 amino acids. CDR1 and CDR2 (germline): SQVTM, ANQGSEA. The material was PBMCs, obtained after 24 months of ibrutinib treatment. This TCR came from a human donor with chronic lymphocytic leukemia. The V gene is TRBV29-1, the J gene TRBJ2-7; TRBD1 matches 9 bases. CDR3 nucleotides: TGCAGCGGCGGGACAGGGAAAATCTACGAGCAGTACTTC. This sequence encodes CSGGTGKIYEQYF.